The entry below gives a single T cell receptor beta chain sequence along with its context. The assay was immunoSEQ multiplex PCR, and TCRdb's table has in-frame clones only and misses some. There are about 97,000 clones in the sample; 91% occur only once, and about 7.5% lies in the top ten. Looked up from germline, CDR1 is SGHNT and CDR2 is YYREEE (reference sequence). Trimming took 4 bases from V and 8 from J, leaving 12 bases between them. This CDR3 region has 12 residues. The data were taken from a study of T cell responses to AZD1222 COVID-19 vaccine. The sample in question was peripheral blood, obtained on day 0 of AZD1222 vaccination. This chain uses TRBV5-4 with TRBJ1-2; maybe TRBD1 (6 bases). This clonotype originated in an adult in good health. This chain's CDR3 is CASSQGREGYTF. The DNA for the CDR3 is TGTGCCAGCAGCCAGGGGCGGGAGGGCTACACCTTC.